This passage covers 10 T cell receptor beta chains from one sample sequenced in a study of cytomegalovirus exposure and HLA in healthy donors. Generated by immunoSEQ multiplex PCR, the TCRdb table keeps only in-frame clones and is missing some. The sample contains approximately 300,000 clones, 86% of which appear only once. The sequenced sample was PBMCs. The receptors stem from a woman aged 18-29 years in good health and CMV-seronegative.

A single count supports this clone. The genes are TRBV2 and TRBJ2-3; TRBD1 agrees at 9 bases. Germline CDR1 is SNHLY and CDR2 is FYNNEI. The ends lost 6 bases at V and 2 bases at J; junction bases unmatched: 3. The CDR3 totals 14 residues. The CDR3 sequence: CASRGTGTTDTQYF. The CDR3 nucleotides read TGTGCCAGCAGAGGGACAGGGACCACAGATACGCAGTATTTT.

The chain combines TRBV6-1 with TRBJ1-2; no reliable D call. Germline V gene sequence: CDR1 MNHNS, CDR2 SASEGT. V lost 6 bases and J lost 4, with 15 bases in between. The CDR3 totals 14 residues. The CDR3 here is CASRDWTGGYGYTF. DNA for the CDR3: TGTGCCAGCAGGGACTGGACGGGAGGCTATGGCTACACCTTC.

The chain carries TRBV2 and TRBJ1-2; TRBD1 is a possible D gene (5 bases). The CDR3 runs 13 residues. From germline, CDR1 is SNHLY and CDR2 FYNNEI. Trimming cost V 9 bases and J 7 bases, with 18 bases left between them. CDR3 nucleotides: TGTGCCAGTTCCGATGAAGGGGTCGGTGGCTACACCTTC. It codes for CASSDEGVGGYTF. Full variable domain (outside the CDR3, taken from reference TRBV2 and TRBJ1-2): EPEVTQTPSHQVTQMGQEVILRCVPISNHLYFYWYRQILGQKVEFLVSFYNNEISEKSEIFDDQFSVERPDGSNFTLKIRSTKLEDSAMYFCASSDEGVGGYTFGSGTRLTVV.

This chain joins TRBV4-2 and TRBJ2-7; TRBD2 matches 10 bases. V lost 0 bases to trimming and J lost 1 base; unmatched junction nucleotides: 0. The germline V gene has CDR1 LGHNA and CDR2 YNFKEQ. The CDR3 length is 15 residues. CDR3 nucleotide sequence: TGTGCCAGCAGCCAAGAACTAGCGGGGTCCTACGAGCAGTACTTC. Its protein is CASSQELAGSYEQYF.

This chain joins TRBV28 and TRBJ1-1; D unresolved. Germline lookup yields CDR1 MDHEN and CDR2 SYDVKM. V gave up 6 bases and J gave up 4 bases, with 21 bases separating them. CDR3 length: 16 residues. The CDR3: CASSQRLVGRVTEAFF. CDR3 DNA sequence: TGTGCCAGCAGCCAACGGCTCGTGGGGAGGGTCACTGAAGCTTTCTTT.

About this clone: Additional DNA sequences in this sample encode the identical CDR3. The chain carries TRBV30 and TRBJ2-3; unclear D gene. Looked up from germline, CDR1 is GTSNPN and CDR2 is SVGIG (reference sequence). The length of the CDR3 is 14 residues. Trimming took off 0 bases at V and 0 bases at J, with 7 bases between the two ends. This chain's CDR3 is CAWSVGGSTDTQYF. The CDR3 nucleotides read TGTGCCTGGAGTGTAGGCGGTAGCACAGATACGCAGTATTTT.

The CDR3 here is CASSYSQVYSYNEQFF. The CDR3 DNA reads as TGTGCCAGCAGTTACTCCCAGGTTTACTCCTACAATGAGCAGTTCTTC. V gene TRBV6-6 combines with J gene TRBJ2-1; no clear D. V gave up 0 bases and J gave up 0 bases, with 9 bases separating them. Germline values: CDR1 MNHNY, CDR2 SVGAGI (reference sequence). The CDR3 loop spans 16 amino acids.

The V call is TRBV9, the J call TRBJ2-7; a possible D gene is TRBD1 (5 bases). Germline-derived CDR1 and CDR2 are SGDLS and YYNGEE. Trimming took 3 bases from V and 1 from J, leaving 14 bases between them. The CDR3 covers 15 residues. The CDR3: CASSAGQGGSYEQYF. DNA for the CDR3: TGTGCCAGCAGCGCAGGCCAGGGTGGTTCCTACGAGCAGTACTTC.

The chain uses TRBV29-1 and TRBJ2-7, with a weak D call TRBD1 (5 bases). The V end lost 4 bases, the J end lost 3 bases, and 10 bases lay between the germline ends. Germline CDR1 and CDR2: SQVTM and ANQGSEA. CDR3 length: 12 amino acids. CDR3 protein: CSVGWTHYEQYF. For the CDR3, the DNA is TGCAGCGTTGGGTGGACACACTACGAGCAGTACTTC.

This rearrangement joins TRBV4-3 to TRBJ2-7; unclear D gene. This CDR3 spans 13 amino acids. The germline CDR1 and CDR2 sequences are LGHNA and YSLEER. The ends were cut back, 0 bases at V and 6 bases at J, with 9 bases in the middle. This CDR3 reads CASSQDLVGEQYF. The CDR3 DNA is TGCGCCAGCAGCCAAGATTTGGTCGGCGAGCAGTACTTC.